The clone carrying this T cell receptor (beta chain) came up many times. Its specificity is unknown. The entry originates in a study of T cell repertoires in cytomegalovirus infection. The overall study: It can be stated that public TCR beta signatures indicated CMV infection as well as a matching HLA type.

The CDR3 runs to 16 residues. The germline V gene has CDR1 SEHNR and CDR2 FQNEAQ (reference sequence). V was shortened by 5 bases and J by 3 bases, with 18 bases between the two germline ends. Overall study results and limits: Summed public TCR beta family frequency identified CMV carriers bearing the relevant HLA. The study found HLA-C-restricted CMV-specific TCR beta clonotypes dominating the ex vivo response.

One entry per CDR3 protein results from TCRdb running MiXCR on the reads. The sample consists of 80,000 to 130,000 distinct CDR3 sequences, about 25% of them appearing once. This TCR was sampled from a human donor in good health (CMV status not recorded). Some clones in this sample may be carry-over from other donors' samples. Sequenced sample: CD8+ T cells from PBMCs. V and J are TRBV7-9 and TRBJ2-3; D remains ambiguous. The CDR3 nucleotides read TGTGCCAGCAGCACGAACGATGGCAGGCTTACAGATACGCAGTATTTT. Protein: CASSTNDGRLTDTQYF.